This TCR beta chain was sequenced during a study of neurological immune-mediated disorders. This clonotype has only a few counts. This may be a read error, as it is one base from a much larger clone. One entry per CDR3 protein, called by TCRdb with MiXCR from the 5' RACE reads. Of about 62,000 distinct CDR3 sequences detected, under 5.5% appear once; the ten largest clones hold 3.4%. The germline V gene has CDR1 LGHNA and CDR2 YSLEER. The CDR3 length is 13 residues. The V gene lost 4 bases and the J gene lost 9 bases, with 15 bases spanning the gap. The sequence was obtained from a woman between 45 and 65 years old with multiple sclerosis. The specimen sequenced was PBMCs. The rearrangement joins TRBV4-3 to TRBJ1-1; D uncertain. CDR3 coding DNA: TGCGCCAGCAGCCGCGGAACTCTTGGGCAAGCTTTCTTT. This gives the protein CASSRGTLGQAFF.